Listed here are 22 T cell receptor beta chains from one sample, sequenced in a study of T-cell memory formation after mild COVID-19. MiXCR, run by TCRdb on the 5' RACE reads, gives a single entry per CDR3 protein. Here the sample spans hundreds of thousands of distinct CDR3 sequences, under 20% being singletons. The sequenced sample consisted of PBMCs or a T cell subset sorted from them (not recorded which). Source of these receptors: an adult woman who had mild COVID-19 (a few samples of this study predate the infection). Cell type and time point are not known.

This clonotype was found a few times. This chain connects TRBV7-2 to TRBJ2-6; D ambiguous. The CDR3 is 14 amino acids. V was shortened by 5 bases and J by 3 bases, with 8 bases between the two germline ends. Germline CDR1 and CDR2: SGHTA and FQGNSA. The CDR3 DNA sequence: TGTGCCAGCAGCCAAAACGGTGGGGCCAACGTCCTGACTTTC. As protein: CASSQNGGANVLTF.

CDR3 nucleotides: TGCAGTGCTATTAAGCCAGACACTGAAGCTTTCTTT. Translated, it gives CSAIKPDTEAFF. The chain is built from TRBV20-1 and TRBJ1-1; D remains unclear. CDR1 is DFQATT, CDR2 SNEGSKA, per germline (reference sequence). This CDR3 spans 12 amino acids. V gave up 4 bases and J gave up 3 bases, with 9 bases separating them.

The chain carries TRBV30 and TRBJ1-1, with no clear D. The CDR3 spans 13 residues. Trimming cost V 1 base and J 0 bases, with 6 bases left between them. CDR1 GTSNPN and CDR2 SVGIG come from the germline V gene (reference sequence). The CDR3 DNA reads as TGTGCCTGGAGTGCGGACCTGAACACTGAAGCTTTCTTT. Protein sequence: CAWSADLNTEAFF.

This clonotype has only a few counts. This chain connects TRBV27 to TRBJ2-7; D is ambiguous. The CDR3 runs to 16 residues. V shed 5 bases and J shed 5 bases, with 22 bases lying between them. CDR1 is MNHEY, CDR2 SMNVEV, per germline (reference sequence). The CDR3 region has the DNA TGTGCCAGCAGTCCCTCCCCGGTCCTGGTTACAAACGAGCAGTACTTC. Translating gives CASSPSPVLVTNEQYF.

This clonotype was found many times. CDR3 bases: TGTGCCAGCTCACCACCCGGGGGGGGCACTGAAGCTTTCTTT. This sequence encodes CASSPPGGGTEAFF. The V call is TRBV18, the J call TRBJ1-1; the D gene is possibly TRBD1 (5 bases). The V gene lost 0 bases and the J gene lost 4 bases, with 9 bases spanning the gap. Germline V gene sequence: CDR1 KGHSH, CDR2 LQKENI. The CDR3 covers 14 residues.

This clonotype was observed a handful of times. The chain recombines TRBV5-1 with TRBJ2-5, with D possibly TRBD2 on 6 matching bases. Germline loops: CDR1 SGHRS, CDR2 YFSETQ. Trimming stripped 7 bases from V and 3 bases from J, with 19 bases between. CDR3 length equals 15 residues. This CDR3 reads CASASGVRIEETQYF. The CDR3 DNA reads TGCGCCAGCGCGTCGGGGGTGAGAATTGAAGAGACCCAGTACTTC.

There are many counts of this clonotype. The rearrangement links TRBV7-9 to TRBJ2-1, with 11 bases matching TRBD2. The V gene's germline CDR1 is SEHNR and CDR2 FQNEAQ (reference sequence). This CDR3 comprises 17 residues. With 5 bases clipped from V and 6 bases from J, the junction kept 12 bases outside the gene matches. CDR3 amino acids: CASSPRLAGQLSNEQFF. The DNA of the CDR3 is TGTGCCAGCAGCCCCCGACTAGCGGGACAACTGAGCAATGAGCAGTTCTTC. The full variable domain, with the rest looked up from reference TRBV7-9 and TRBJ2-1, is DTGVSQNPRHKITKRGQNVTFRCDPISEHNRLYWYRQTLGQGPEFLTYFQNEAQLEKSRLLSDRFSAERPKGSFSTLEIQRTEQGDSAMYLCASSPRLAGQLSNEQFFGPGTRLTVL.

This clonotype showed up just a few times. The V gene is TRBV12-3 or TRBV12-4, the J gene TRBJ2-5; D is ambiguous. The CDR3 consists of 16 residues. V dropped 4 bases and J dropped 2 bases, with 17 bases sitting between them. CDR3 in amino acids: CASSSNSARRQETQYF. The CDR3, as DNA: TGTGCCAGCAGTTCTAACAGCGCTAGGAGACAAGAGACCCAGTACTTC.

The V and J genes are TRBV7-9 and TRBJ2-5, with 7 bases matching TRBD2. In germline, CDR1 is SEHNR, CDR2 FQNEAQ (reference sequence). J gave up 2 bases and V 0 bases, and 15 bases lay outside the gene matches. The CDR3 length is 19 residues. The CDR3 region is CASSLAPYPVSSGQETQYF. CDR3 coding DNA: TGTGCCAGCAGCTTAGCGCCATACCCGGTGTCTAGCGGACAAGAGACCCAGTACTTC.

Only a few counts were recorded for this clonotype. V is TRBV20-1 and J is TRBJ2-2; possible D gene TRBD2, 6 bases. V lost 1 base to trimming and J lost 0 bases, with 9 bases between them. This CDR3 spans 15 amino acids. The germline V gene encodes CDR1 DFQATT and CDR2 SNEGSKA (reference sequence). CDR3 sequence: CSARVGGANTGELFF. The CDR3 DNA reads TGCAGTGCTAGAGTCGGCGGGGCGAACACCGGGGAGCTGTTTTTT.

CDR3 loop: CDNQDSTSTDTQYF. CDR3 DNA: TGTGACAACCAAGACAGTACTAGCACAGATACGCAGTATTTT. The chain links TRBV12-3 or TRBV12-4 to TRBJ2-3; a weak D match, TRBD1 (5 bases). The CDR3 extends over 14 amino acids.

This clonotype was detected only a few times. The chain carries TRBV5-1 and TRBJ2-3; D may match TRBD1 or TRBD2 (6 bases each). The germline V gene encodes CDR1 SGHRS and CDR2 YFSETQ. V lost 3 bases to trimming and J lost 9 bases, with 20 bases between them. The CDR3 is 15 residues long. CDR3 residues: CASSSGGPGEATQYF. The CDR3 DNA reads as TGCGCCAGCAGCTCTGGTGGGCCAGGGGAGGCCACGCAGTATTTT.

V and J are TRBV7-9 and TRBJ1-2, with D perhaps matching TRBD1 (6 bases). The V and J ends lost 5 bases and 6 bases respectively, with 13 bases between them. CDR3 length: 13 amino acids. Germline CDR1 reads SEHNR; CDR2 reads FQNEAQ (reference sequence). The CDR3 sequence: CASSGQPSDGYTF. CDR3 coding DNA: TGTGCCAGCAGCGGACAGCCGTCGGATGGCTACACCTTC.

This clonotype was seen at least ten times. The chain couples TRBV7-2 to TRBJ2-2; no firm D call. V was shortened by 2 bases and J by 2 bases, with 6 bases between the two germline ends. The CDR3 is made up of 14 amino acids. CDR1 and CDR2 (germline): SGHTA, FQGNSA. CDR3 DNA sequence: TGTGCCAGCAGCTTACTGGGTAACACCGGGGAGCTGTTTTTT. This codes for CASSLLGNTGELFF.

Only a few counts were recorded for this clonotype. The rearrangement joins TRBV6-6 to TRBJ2-2; D remains ambiguous. The germline gives CDR1 MNHNY, CDR2 SVGAGI (reference sequence). There are 12 residues in the CDR3. V was trimmed by 6 bases and J by 6 bases, leaving 8 bases between them. CDR3 sequence: CASSPEAGELFF. The CDR3 DNA sequence: TGTGCCAGCAGCCCCGAAGCCGGGGAGCTGTTTTTT.

In this sample, this clonotype turned up a few times. V is TRBV2 and J is TRBJ1-2; D perhaps matches TRBD1 (6 bases). Looked up from germline, CDR1 is SNHLY and CDR2 is FYNNEI. Trimming left V 6 bases short and J 5 bases short, with 19 bases between. The CDR3 runs to 15 residues. CDR3 in DNA: TGTGCCAGCAGGGCGAGACAAGGGGGAGCATATGGCTACACCTTC. Protein product: CASRARQGGAYGYTF.

This clonotype was recorded many times. This rearrangement joins TRBV5-1 to TRBJ2-3; tentative D call: TRBD1 (5 bases). The ends were cut back, 2 bases at V and 0 bases at J, with 7 bases in the middle. Germline loops: CDR1 SGHRS, CDR2 YFSETQ. The CDR3 sequence is 14 residues long. CDR3 protein: CASSFGQSTDTQYF. CDR3 bases: TGCGCCAGCAGCTTCGGACAAAGCACAGATACGCAGTATTTT.

V is TRBV7-7 and J is TRBJ2-1; TRBD2 aligns across 12 bases. Germline V gene data show CDR1 as SSHAT and CDR2 as FNYEAQ (reference sequence). The CDR3 covers 15 residues. The ends lost 11 bases at V and 8 bases at J; junction bases unmatched: 13. The CDR3 sequence is CAVGVLAGGPDEQFF. Here the CDR3 DNA reads TGTGCCGTGGGGGTACTAGCGGGGGGCCCCGATGAGCAGTTCTTC.

V gene TRBV3-1 combines with J gene TRBJ1-2; possibly TRBD1 for D (6 bases). Trimming took 5 bases from V and 4 from J, leaving 14 bases between them. The germline gives CDR1 LGHDT, CDR2 YNNKEL (reference sequence). The CDR3 loop spans 14 amino acids. The CDR3 bases are TGTGCCAGCAGCTTAGCAGGGGATTTCTATGGCTACACCTTC. Translation: CASSLAGDFYGYTF.

The chain joins TRBV7-2 to TRBJ1-1; D is ambiguous. V was pared by 2 bases and J by 0 bases, with 10 bases between. The CDR3 runs to 15 residues. Germline CDR1 is SGHTA and CDR2 is FQGNSA. CDR3: CASSLSLTLNTEAFF. CDR3 sequence (DNA): TGTGCCAGCAGCTTATCCTTGACACTGAACACTGAAGCTTTCTTT.

This clonotype occurred a few times. The rearrangement links TRBV7-8 to TRBJ2-3; no clear D. There are 13 residues in the CDR3. Trimming took off 3 bases at V and 3 bases at J, with 7 bases between the two ends. Germline CDR1 and CDR2: SGHVS and FQNEAQ. The CDR3 region is CASSFKGTDTQYF. The CDR3 DNA sequence: TGTGCCAGCAGCTTCAAGGGAACAGATACGCAGTATTTT.

This clonotype was detected a few times. This chain uses TRBV12-3 or TRBV12-4 with TRBJ1-1; perhaps TRBD1 as D (6 bases). This CDR3 has 12 amino acids. Trimming left V 6 bases short and J 13 bases short, with 18 bases between. The CDR3 here is CASSPDSGKGFF. The DNA for the CDR3 is TGTGCCAGCAGCCCGGACAGCGGAAAGGGTTTCTTT.